The 31 T cell receptor beta chains listed next were all sequenced from one sample in a study of blood T cells in healthy people across ages. Through a sample-barcoded 5' primer and a J-beta primer mix, a second PCR was run for roughly 7 to 11 cycles. TCRdb re-analysed the 5' RACE reads in MiXCR, keeping a single row per CDR3 protein. The profile shows about 930,000 distinct CDR3 sequences, roughly 28% of them singletons. This same sample was also taken into another study, of T cells of mothers and their children.

The sample comprised blood. The receptor set was obtained from a woman aged 35 to 49 in good health.

In its sample, this clonotype was seen many times. The rearrangement uses TRBV6-6 and TRBJ2-7, with TRBD1 as a possible D gene (5 bases). Germline CDR1 and CDR2: MNHNY and SVGAGI (reference sequence). V lost 7 bases and J lost 4, with 14 bases in between. CDR3 length: 13 residues. CDR3 loop: CASTQGWFYEQYF. The CDR3 DNA reads TGTGCCAGCACTCAGGGTTGGTTTTACGAGCAGTACTTC.

In DNA, the CDR3 is TGTGCCAGCAGCCGGTCGGGGAACACTGAAGCTTTCTTT. Its translation: CASSRSGNTEAFF. The chain recombines TRBV3-1 with TRBJ1-1; D is ambiguous. V was cut by 4 bases and J by 1 base, with 7 bases left in between. This CDR3 is 13 amino acids long. Looked up from germline, CDR1 is LGHDT and CDR2 is YNNKEL (reference sequence).

V gene TRBV6-2 or TRBV6-3 combines with J gene TRBJ2-3; D possibly uses TRBD1 or TRBD2 (5 bases each). Germline CDR1 MNHEY, CDR2 SVGEGT. This CDR3 is built from 16 residues. The ends were cut back, 2 bases at V and 6 bases at J, with 18 bases in the middle. CDR3 sequence: CASSYRTRTTADTQYF. CDR3 sequence (DNA): TGTGCCAGCAGTTACCGAACTAGGACGACAGCGGATACGCAGTATTTT.

This clonotype was counted only a few times. The genes are TRBV7-9 and TRBJ2-5; possible D gene TRBD2, 5 bases. The CDR3 is made up of 14 amino acids. In germline, CDR1 is SEHNR, CDR2 FQNEAQ (reference sequence). V was shortened by 1 base and J by 7 bases, with 13 bases between the two germline ends. The CDR3 DNA is TGTGCCAGCAGCTTAGGGGCGGGCCCCATGACCCAGTACTTC. As protein: CASSLGAGPMTQYF.

This clonotype was detected ten times or more. The genes are TRBV29-1 and TRBJ1-2; perhaps TRBD1 as D (6 bases). CDR1 is SQVTM and CDR2 is ANQGSEA in the germline V gene. V shed 4 bases and J shed 2 bases, with 8 bases lying between them. The CDR3 consists of 12 residues. CDR3 DNA sequence: TGCAGCGTTGTACAGGGCAACTATGGCTACACCTTC. Translated, it gives CSVVQGNYGYTF. Filled out from reference TRBV29-1 and TRBJ1-2, the complete variable domain reads SAVISQKPSRDICQRGTSLTIQCQVDSQVTMMFWYRQQPGQSLTLIATANQGSEATYESGFVIDKFPISRPNLTFSTLTVSNMSPEDSSIYLCSVVQGNYGYTFGSGTRLTVV.

This clonotype was detected many times. This chain uses TRBV20-1 with TRBJ2-7, with TRBD2 as a possible D gene (5 bases). V lost 3 bases and J lost 6, with 15 bases in between. Germline V gene lookup returns CDR1 DFQATT and CDR2 SNEGSKA (reference sequence). The CDR3 has 13 residues. This CDR3 reads CSARLPSLGEQYF. CDR3 coding DNA: TGCAGTGCTAGGCTTCCTAGCCTGGGCGAGCAGTACTTC.

This clonotype was found many times. The chain has TRBV27 and TRBJ2-7, with 9 bases matching TRBD2. V was pared by 10 bases and J by 0 bases, with 10 bases of the junction left unmatched. CDR1 is MNHEY, CDR2 SMNVEV, per germline (reference sequence). This CDR3 spans 15 amino acids. The CDR3 spells CATLGAGGSSYEQYF. Written as DNA, the CDR3 is TGTGCCACCCTAGGGGCGGGGGGGAGCTCCTACGAGCAGTACTTC.

The gene calls are TRBV7-9 and TRBJ1-1, with D hard to call. Germline CDR1 reads SEHNR; CDR2 reads FQNEAQ (reference sequence). Deletions cut 1 base from V and 5 bases from J, with 8 bases between. CDR3 size: 13 residues. DNA for the CDR3: TGTGCCAGCAGCTTAGAATCGACAACTGAAGCTTTCTTT. This sequence encodes CASSLESTTEAFF. The variable domain in full, with the rest retrieved from reference TRBV7-9 and TRBJ1-1, is DTGVSQNPRHKITKRGQNVTFRCDPISEHNRLYWYRQTLGQGPEFLTYFQNEAQLEKSRLLSDRFSAERPKGSFSTLEIQRTEQGDSAMYLCASSLESTTEAFFGQGTRLTVV.

The chain employs TRBV27 and TRBJ1-2; D is unresolved. This CDR3 is built from 14 residues. V was clipped by 7 bases and J by 8 bases, with 20 bases between them. Germline CDR1 MNHEY, CDR2 SMNVEV (reference sequence). DNA for the CDR3: TGTGCCAGCAACGGTCTGGGAGTGGGTTTCGGCTACACCTTC. As protein: CASNGLGVGFGYTF.

The genes are TRBV2 and TRBJ2-7, with a possible D match to TRBD1 (5 bases). Trimming removed 8 bases from V and 3 bases from J, with 17 bases in between. This CDR3 is 14 amino acids long. Germline V CDR1 and CDR2: SNHLY, FYNNEI. CDR3 coding DNA: TGTGCCAGCCGTGGAACAGGCCCAAACTACGAGCAGTACTTC. Residues: CASRGTGPNYEQYF. The entire variable domain, with the rest obtained from reference TRBV2 and TRBJ2-7, is as follows: EPEVTQTPSHQVTQMGQEVILRCVPISNHLYFYWYRQILGQKVEFLVSFYNNEISEKSEIFDDQFSVERPDGSNFTLKIRSTKLEDSAMYFCASRGTGPNYEQYFGPGTRLTVT.

The rearrangement links TRBV20-1 to TRBJ2-7; 10 positions match TRBD1. Germline V gives CDR1 DFQATT, CDR2 SNEGSKA (reference sequence). This CDR3 comprises 14 residues. V shed 5 bases and J 2 bases; nucleotides not matched to a gene: 6. This CDR3 reads CSARWDRGTYEQYF. CDR3 nucleotides: TGCAGTGCTCGCTGGGACAGGGGAACCTACGAGCAGTACTTC.

This clonotype was seen many times. This sequence joins TRBV18 and TRBJ2-1, with D perhaps TRBD1 (6 bases). The V gene's germline CDR1 is KGHSH and CDR2 LQKENI. Deletions cut 8 bases from V and 3 bases from J, with 17 bases between. CDR3 size: 15 residues. DNA for the CDR3: TGTGCCAGCCATGCACAGGGAAAAGGCTACAATGAGCAGTTCTTC. Translated, it gives CASHAQGKGYNEQFF.

V is TRBV4-1 and J is TRBJ2-3; a weak D match, TRBD2 (6 bases). CDR1 and CDR2 (germline): MGHRA, YSYEKL. V lost 4 bases and J 0 bases, leaving 11 bases between the germline ends. CDR3 size: 15 residues. CDR3 in DNA: TGCGCCAGCAGCCCGGAGGGCAGAAGCACAGATACGCAGTATTTT. It yields the protein CASSPEGRSTDTQYF.

Many counts were recorded for this clonotype. J is TRBJ1-1 and V is TRBV18; D gene unclear. V gave up 6 bases and J gave up 3 bases, with 11 bases separating them. CDR1 and CDR2 (germline): KGHSH, LQKENI. CDR3 size: 13 residues. The CDR3 nucleotides read TGTGCCAGCTCGCCCCTAAGGGACACTGAAGCTTTCTTT. This encodes CASSPLRDTEAFF.

The table lists this clonotype with many counts. This sequence joins TRBV9 and TRBJ2-5, with TRBD2 matching over 9 bases. Trimming cost V 3 bases and J 4 bases; bases outside gene matches: 4. CDR3 size: 14 residues. The V gene's germline CDR1 is SGDLS and CDR2 YYNGEE. The CDR3 loop is CASSAGTSRETQYF. The CDR3 DNA reads TGTGCCAGCAGCGCCGGGACTAGCCGAGAGACCCAGTACTTC.

This rearrangement joins TRBV7-2 to TRBJ1-2, with 8 bases identical to TRBD1. The V gene's germline CDR1 is SGHTA and CDR2 FQGNSA. CDR3 length: 17 residues. With V trimmed by 5 bases and J by 4 bases, 15 bases remained unmatched. The CDR3: CASSRAGGSLGAYGYTF. In DNA form, the CDR3 reads TGTGCCAGCAGCCGGGCAGGGGGCTCTCTAGGGGCCTATGGCTACACCTTC.

The gene calls are TRBV12-3 or TRBV12-4 and TRBJ2-1; 8 positions agree with TRBD1. V lost 6 bases, J lost 6 bases, and 4 bases stayed unmatched. The CDR3 has 13 residues. The CDR3: CASRITGGNEQFF. The CDR3 DNA reads as TGTGCCAGCAGAATCACAGGGGGCAATGAGCAGTTCTTC.

This clonotype was seen ten or more times. The CDR3 loop reads CASIDDRGLNEQYF. The DNA for the CDR3 is TGTGCCAGCATCGACGACAGGGGGCTCAACGAGCAGTACTTC. V is TRBV7-2 and J is TRBJ2-7; 10 bases are shared with TRBD1. CDR1 is SGHTA and CDR2 is FQGNSA in the germline V gene. V lost 7 bases to trimming and J lost 5 bases; unmatched junction nucleotides: 8. The CDR3 covers 14 residues.

This clonotype was seen at least ten times. The chain joins TRBV6-4 to TRBJ2-3; a possible D gene is TRBD1 (8 bases). V gave up 3 bases and J gave up 3 bases, with 13 bases separating them. The CDR3 totals 15 residues. CDR1 and CDR2 (germline): MRHNA, SNTAGT. As DNA, the CDR3 is TGTGCCAGCAGTGAGGAACAGGGGGGGACAGATACGCAGTATTTT. Translation gives CASSEEQGGTDTQYF.

This chain links TRBV29-1 with TRBJ2-5; D is possibly TRBD1 or TRBD2 (5 bases each). Per germline, CDR1 SQVTM and CDR2 ANQGSEA. The CDR3 extends over 13 amino acids. Trimming took 4 bases from V and 4 from J, leaving 13 bases between them. Here the CDR3 DNA reads TGCAGCGTTGCAGGGTCTGGAGGAGAGACCCAGTACTTC. Protein sequence: CSVAGSGGETQYF.

The chain is built from TRBV29-1 and TRBJ1-1; 7 positions agree with TRBD1. Germline V gene sequence: CDR1 SQVTM, CDR2 ANQGSEA. V trimming: 4 bases; J trimming: 1 base; junction bases outside the gene matches: 3. The CDR3 totals 13 residues. CDR3 DNA sequence: TGCAGCGTTGGGGACAGTTCGAACACTGAAGCTTTCTTT. Its translation: CSVGDSSNTEAFF.

This clonotype was seen a handful of times. This chain connects TRBV7-2 to TRBJ2-1, with 8 bases fitting TRBD2. V lost 3 bases and J lost 10; bases outside the gene matches: 11. The V gene's germline CDR1 is SGHTA and CDR2 FQGNSA. The CDR3 sequence is 15 residues long. The CDR3 DNA is TGTGCCAGCAGCTTTCGAGGAGGCGGCGGGGGGGAGCAGTTCTTC. This codes for CASSFRGGGGGEQFF. Based on the CDR3 plus reference TRBV7-2 and TRBJ2-1, the full variable domain is GAGVSQSPSNKVTEKGKDVELRCDPISGHTALYWYRQSLGQGLEFLIYFQGNSAPDKSGLPSDRFSAERTGGSVSTLTIQRTQQEDSAVYLCASSFRGGGGGEQFFGPGTRLTVL.

The J gene is TRBJ1-6, the V gene TRBV12-3 or TRBV12-4; 11 bases align to TRBD1. V lost 6 bases, J lost 10 bases, and 11 bases stayed unmatched. The CDR3 spans 16 residues. Here the CDR3 reads CASSQSGTGGRSPLHF. The CDR3 nucleotides are TGTGCCAGCAGCCAGAGCGGGACAGGGGGAAGATCACCCCTCCACTTT.

This clonotype appeared many times. V usage is TRBV7-3 and J usage is TRBJ2-5; 10 bases agree with TRBD1. Germline values: CDR1 SGHTA, CDR2 FQGTGA. The V segment lost 6 bases and the J segment 4 bases; nucleotides outside the gene matches: 2. The CDR3 extends over 13 amino acids. CDR3 residues: CASSRDRGETQYF. In nucleotides, the CDR3 is TGTGCCAGCAGTCGGGACAGGGGAGAGACCCAGTACTTC.

This clonotype was counted only a few times. This chain uses TRBV28 with TRBJ2-3, with TRBD1 as a possible D gene (5 bases). V lost 3 bases and J lost 2, with 9 bases in between. The CDR3 has 14 amino acids. The germline gives CDR1 MDHEN, CDR2 SYDVKM. The CDR3 bases are TGTGCCAGCAGTTTTAGGGGTTTCACAGATACGCAGTATTTT. Protein: CASSFRGFTDTQYF.

In its sample, this clonotype was seen a few times. The chain carries TRBV20-1 and TRBJ2-3, with 10 bases matching TRBD2. Trimming cost V 8 bases and J 5 bases; bases outside gene matches: 10. This CDR3 is 14 amino acids long. Germline CDR1 is DFQATT and CDR2 is SNEGSKA (reference sequence). The DNA of the CDR3 is TGCAGTACCGAAGCGGGGGGGCCCTTAGATACGCAGTATTTT. It codes for CSTEAGGPLDTQYF.

This clonotype occurred many times. The CDR3 DNA follows: TGTGCCAGCAGCACAGATTGGACAGGGAATGGCTACACCTTC. Amino acids: CASSTDWTGNGYTF. V is TRBV7-2 and J is TRBJ1-2; 8 bases agree with TRBD1. Germline V gene sequence: CDR1 SGHTA, CDR2 FQGNSA. This CDR3 contains 14 residues. The junction had 8 bases not matched to a gene; V was cut back by 5 bases and J by 6 bases. The whole variable domain, filled in from reference TRBV7-2 and TRBJ1-2, reads GAGVSQSPSNKVTEKGKDVELRCDPISGHTALYWYRQSLGQGLEFLIYFQGNSAPDKSGLPSDRFSAERTGGSVSTLTIQRTQQEDSAVYLCASSTDWTGNGYTFGSGTRLTVV.

This chain uses TRBV27 with TRBJ1-6; 9 bases line up with TRBD1. The J segment lost 9 bases and the V segment lost 5 bases, leaving 8 bases of the junction unmatched. The length of the CDR3 is 15 residues. CDR1 and CDR2 from the germline V gene are MNHEY and SMNVEV (reference sequence). CDR3 in DNA: TGTGCCAGCAGTCCTGAGGGACAGGGTAGTTCACCCCTCCACTTT. Translation gives CASSPEGQGSSPLHF.

This chain connects TRBV12-3 or TRBV12-4 to TRBJ2-3; 12 positions match TRBD2. Trimming at V came to 10 bases and at J to 0 bases, leaving 2 bases not matched to a gene. This CDR3 is 14 amino acids long. CDR3 nucleotide sequence: TGTGCCACCGGGACTAGCGGGAGCACAGATACGCAGTATTTT. Protein sequence: CATGTSGSTDTQYF.

This chain joins TRBV28 and TRBJ1-5; D gene ambiguous. The V and J ends lost 3 bases and 3 bases respectively, with 12 bases between them. Germline CDR1 and CDR2: MDHEN and SYDVKM. The CDR3 contains 15 residues. The chain's CDR3 is CASSLRERVNQPQHF. The CDR3 DNA sequence: TGTGCCAGCAGTTTGAGAGAGAGGGTCAATCAGCCCCAGCATTTT.

The genes are TRBV6-1 and TRBJ1-1, with D perhaps TRBD1 (5 bases). Looked up from germline, CDR1 is MNHNS and CDR2 is SASEGT. Trimming removed 6 bases at V and 0 bases at J, with 8 bases between. CDR3 length equals 13 residues. The CDR3 protein is CASRGGLNTEAFF. The DNA for the CDR3 is TGTGCCAGCAGGGGGGGACTGAACACTGAAGCTTTCTTT.